Listed below are T cell receptor beta chains from one sample, sequenced in a study of blood T cells in healthy people across ages. TCRdb itself ran the 5' RACE reads through MiXCR, one entry per CDR3 protein. The table has 650,000 to 800,000 distinct CDR3 sequences, roughly 44% seen once. The source material was blood. All receptors come from a man aged 60-69 years in good health. The conserved cysteine and the conserved F or W are not part of the CDR3 here. Clone sizes are given selectively: once, few, many, or a class where the clone is expanded.

V gene	clone size	J gene	CDR3 protein
TRBV20-1	.	TRBJ1-5	SASVGAGSFSNQPQH
TRBV20-1	.	TRBJ2-7	SAGDSTREQY
TRBV12-3/TRBV12-4	.	TRBJ2-5	ASSYGETGRETQY
TRBV3-1	few	TRBJ1-4	ASSTAAGGEKLF
TRBV20-1	many	TRBJ2-7	SARGRGSYEQY
TRBV29-1	many	TRBJ2-1	SVGGLANNEQF
TRBV6-2/TRBV6-3	.	TRBJ1-5	ASSYPGVNQPQH
TRBV6-5	few	TRBJ2-3	ASSSQGLRTDTQY
TRBV5-1	.	TRBJ2-7	ASSLEGPDRGREQY
TRBV11-3	few	TRBJ1-2	ASSLGTGRYYGYT
TRBV20-1	.	TRBJ2-7	SADSNSYEQY
TRBV6-1	.	TRBJ2-5	ASSWTGKIETQY
TRBV20-1	.	TRBJ2-5	SATGTGTYVQY
TRBV15	few	TRBJ2-3	ATSRDVVADTQY
TRBV5-1	.	TRBJ2-3	ASSFAALRARSTDTQY
TRBV7-9	.	.	ASSFDRKELF
TRBV7-2	.	TRBJ2-7	SSSEGQGGGYEQY
TRBV28	.	TRBJ2-7	AGSPKTGGRRYEQY
TRBV12-3/TRBV12-4	.	TRBJ2-5	ASNVQGPQGTQY
TRBV5-1	.	TRBJ1-2	ASSLVAGSYGYT
TRBV19	few	TRBJ1-4	ASTDRGGEKLF
TRBV3-1	.	TRBJ2-1	ASSPGQGAVNEQF
TRBV4-3	.	TRBJ2-3	ASSQDTGVLTGTQY
TRBV7-2	few	TRBJ2-7	ASSQDRADEQY
TRBV6-5	.	TRBJ2-4	ASSLTRSKNIQY
TRBV7-9	.	TRBJ2-5	ASSSNIGGQQQETQY
TRBV18	.	TRBJ2-1	ASSPPGLADNEQF
TRBV6-5	few	TRBJ2-2	ASRRTSAISGELF
TRBV9	.	TRBJ1-5	ATEPFRQNGNQPQH